The subject of this entry is one TCR beta chain. Its binding antigen is unknown. Per-base quality was not reported, and no clone a single base away is much larger than it. Data came from an Illumina HiSeq 2500. Quantitative 5'-RACE with molecular barcodes was used to prepare TCR beta libraries. The authors' pipeline ran thus. Disease-linked TCR variants were identified with a new computational method built on a probabilistic model of VDJ rearrangement. Through fastp at Q25 and MiXCR, TCRdb rebuilt clones from the public reads, retaining in-frame beta chains. Under each unique CDR3 protein, matching rows form one entry showing the most common genes and DNA. For this entry, the V and J calls and clone size follow TCRdb and not the study's own pipeline. The sample includes approximately 550,000 distinct CDR3 sequences, with about 13% observed a single time. The ten largest clones capture approximately 6.2% of the sample.

Reading the germline V gene (reference sequence) gives CDR1 DFQATT and CDR2 SNEGSKA. The CDR3 holds 13 amino acids from the cysteine to the phenylalanine. Only the CDR3 region is kept as DNA, spanning 39 bases read in frame from base 1. V is cut by 3 bases and J by 2 bases, and the space between the germline ends is 8 bases. These data belong to a study of CD8 T cells in ankylosing spondylitis (dated by TCRdb to about 2017). With respect to the entire study: To find TCR variants linked to disease, the study profiled T cell receptor beta repertoires in ankylosing spondylitis patients and healthy donors. Samples of peripheral blood were taken, and for ankylosing spondylitis patients, synovial fluid was collected as well. The whole study cohort included 108 healthy donors and 25 ankylosing spondylitis patients.

Points the paper makes about the study in general: Blood from ankylosing spondylitis patients appeared to be characterized by a TCR beta motif made up of 8 or 9 highly homologous amino acid variants. The disease-linked clones had a CD8+ phenotype and were found at relatively low frequencies in peripheral blood. The disease-linked clones were reported to be significantly enriched in matched synovial fluid samples from ankylosing spondylitis patients. Some of the motif variants had been reported before in the synovial fluid and blood of reactive arthritis patients, a finding that suggests common disease-initiation mechanisms.

The sequenced material came from blood, either unsorted or a sorted T cell fraction (not recorded which). The chain uses TRBV20-1 and TRBJ2-1, with the D gene uncertain. The source is a male donor with ankylosing spondylitis. Read as DNA, the sequence is TGCAGTGCTAGCCCCGCCCCCTACAATGAGCAGTTCTTC. This codes for CSASPAPYNEQFF.